The 29 T cell receptor beta chains presented below share a single source sample, sequenced in a study of shared clonotypes between healthy human individuals. The assay was immunoSEQ multiplex PCR, and TCRdb's table has in-frame clones only and misses some. The sample has 950,000 to 1,100,000 clones; around 76% are singletons. Sequencing was performed on memory CD4+ T cells sorted from blood. The subset: CD45RA-negative fraction. The receptors originated from a man younger than 35 in good health.

The chain employs TRBV5-1 and TRBJ1-6, with unresolved D. V was trimmed by 3 bases and J by 10 bases, leaving 11 bases between them. Germline CDR1 reads SGHRS; CDR2 reads YFSETQ. The CDR3 is made up of 13 amino acids. The CDR3 nucleotides read TGCGCCAGCAGCTCCTTAAACGACTCACCCCTCCACTTT. Translation gives CASSSLNDSPLHF.

CDR3 sequence (DNA): TGTGCCAGCAAAAGGGAGACCGCCGATGAAGCTTTCTTT. Its protein product is CASKRETADEAFF. V gene TRBV6-6 combines with J gene TRBJ1-1; D gene unclear. V lost 7 bases, J lost 7 bases, and 16 bases lay in between. The CDR3 length is 13 residues. The germline gives CDR1 MNHNY, CDR2 SVGAGI (reference sequence).

As regards this clone: The sample has other DNA sequences that encode this CDR3 too. The J gene is TRBJ2-7, the V gene TRBV30; the match to TRBD2 covers 7 bases. The CDR3 has 13 residues. The trim removed 2 bases at V and 3 bases at J, leaving 4 bases unmatched. Looked up from germline, CDR1 is GTSNPN and CDR2 is SVGIG (reference sequence). The CDR3 DNA is TGTGCCTGGAGTAGAGGACTAGGCTACGAGCAGTACTTC. Residues: CAWSRGLGYEQYF.

This chain joins TRBV5-6 and TRBJ1-1; D may be TRBD1 (6 bases). CDR1 and CDR2 from the germline V gene are SGHDT and YYEEEE. This CDR3 has 19 amino acids. Trimming took 4 bases from V and 1 from J, leaving 26 bases between them. The CDR3 DNA reads TGTGCCAGCAGCGTCGAGGCCCCCGCGCCAGGCAGGGGGAACACTGAAGCTTTCTTT. Translation: CASSVEAPAPGRGNTEAFF.

This chain uses TRBV6-5 with TRBJ2-2, with D uncertain. Looked up from germline, CDR1 is MNHEY and CDR2 is SVGAGI. CDR3 length: 16 residues. Trimming pared 0 bases from V and 6 bases from J, leaving 14 bases between. DNA of the CDR3: TGTGCCAGCAGTTACTCGAATGGGCCCAAATCCGGGGAGCTGTTTTTT. This codes for CASSYSNGPKSGELFF.

This clone showed up just a few times. The same CDR3 also results from other DNA sequences found in this sample. This chain connects TRBV7-9 to TRBJ2-7, with D unclear. This CDR3 contains 14 residues. Germline V gene lookup returns CDR1 SEHNR and CDR2 FQNEAQ (reference sequence). Trimming left V 0 bases short and J 3 bases short, with 9 bases between. The CDR3 sequence is CASSLAGGNYEQYF. CDR3 nucleotide sequence: TGTGCCAGCAGCTTAGCTGGCGGAAACTACGAGCAGTACTTC.

This chain connects TRBV16 to TRBJ1-2; 7 nucleotides agree with TRBD1. Germline V gene data show CDR1 as KGHSY and CDR2 as FQNENV. This CDR3 has 15 residues. J was trimmed by 6 bases and V by 3 bases; bases with no gene match: 10. As DNA, the CDR3 is TGTGCCAGCAGCCATAGATCGGGACAGAGAGATGGCTACACCTTC. Its protein product is CASSHRSGQRDGYTF.

The chain joins TRBV9 to TRBJ2-7, with TRBD2 as a possible D gene (5 bases). Per germline, CDR1 SGDLS and CDR2 YYNGEE. This CDR3 is 14 amino acids long. V lost 0 bases and J lost 5, with 12 bases in between. As DNA, the CDR3 is TGTGCCAGCAGCGTAGGATCTCTAGCAGACGAGCAGTACTTC. This codes for CASSVGSLADEQYF. The full variable domain, with the rest looked up from reference TRBV9 and TRBJ2-7, is DSGVTQTPKHLITATGQRVTLRCSPRSGDLSVYWYQQSLDQGLQFLIQYYNGEERAKGNILERFSAQQFPDLHSELNLSSLELGDSALYFCASSVGSLADEQYFGPGTRLTVT.

V gene TRBV27 combines with J gene TRBJ1-5; D unresolved. The CDR3 spans 13 residues. Germline V lookup: CDR1 MNHEY, CDR2 SMNVEV (reference sequence). V was trimmed by 4 bases and J by 7 bases, leaving 11 bases between them. CDR3 bases: TGTGCCAGCAGTTCGGATCTGGGACAGCCCCAGCATTTT. Translation gives CASSSDLGQPQHF.

This sequence joins TRBV10-2 and TRBJ1-4; 7 nucleotides match TRBD1. V dropped 5 bases and J dropped 5; count of bases not matched to a gene: 8. Germline V gives CDR1 WSHSY, CDR2 SAAADI. The CDR3 covers 15 residues. The CDR3 bases are TGCGCCAGCAGTTGGACCCGGGACAGAAATGAAAAACTGTTTTTT. This encodes CASSWTRDRNEKLFF.

J is TRBJ1-6 and V is TRBV6-1; TRBD1 matches at 7 bases. The CDR3 runs 14 residues. The V gene end was trimmed by 5 bases and the J gene end by 10 bases; junction bases not matched to a gene: 8. CDR1 and CDR2 from the germline V gene are MNHNS and SASEGT. DNA for the CDR3: TGTGCCAGCAGTACACAGGGGACTCGATCACCCCTCCACTTT. It specifies CASSTQGTRSPLHF.

The gene calls are TRBV5-4 and TRBJ2-5; D perhaps matches TRBD2 (6 bases). Germline loops: CDR1 SGHNT, CDR2 YYREEE (reference sequence). Trimming took off 0 bases at V and 7 bases at J, with 13 bases between the two ends. The CDR3 is 14 amino acids. CDR3: CASSLGLGEGTQYF. For the CDR3, the DNA is TGTGCCAGCAGCTTGGGACTAGGAGAGGGGACCCAGTACTTC.

This chain uses TRBV2 with TRBJ1-4; weak D call: TRBD1 (5 bases). This CDR3 contains 13 residues. V gave up 6 bases and J gave up 7 bases, with 12 bases separating them. The germline CDR1 and CDR2 sequences are SNHLY and FYNNEI. Here the CDR3 DNA reads TGTGCCAGCAGGGGGCACTGGGGTGAAAAACTGTTTTTT. Translated, it gives CASRGHWGEKLFF. Full variable domain (outside the CDR3, taken from reference TRBV2 and TRBJ1-4): EPEVTQTPSHQVTQMGQEVILRCVPISNHLYFYWYRQILGQKVEFLVSFYNNEISEKSEIFDDQFSVERPDGSNFTLKIRSTKLEDSAMYFCASRGHWGEKLFFGSGTQLSVL.

The chain is built from TRBV5-1 and TRBJ1-2; D gene unclear. The CDR3 contains 15 residues. Between the trimmed V and J ends, which lost 1 base and 5 bases, there was a span of 15 bases. The germline CDR1 and CDR2 sequences are SGHRS and YFSETQ. CDR3 sequence (DNA): TGCGCCAGCAGCTTGTTTGCCGGGGAAGATTATGGCTACACCTTC. Translating gives CASSLFAGEDYGYTF. The variable domain in full, with the rest retrieved from reference TRBV5-1 and TRBJ1-2, is KAGVTQTPRYLIKTRGQQVTLSCSPISGHRSVSWYQQTPGQGLQFLFEYFSETQRNKGNFPGRFSGRQFSNSRSEMNVSTLELGDSALYLCASSLFAGEDYGYTFGSGTRLTVV.

J is TRBJ1-2 and V is TRBV6-5; D might be TRBD1 (5 bases). Germline assignment: CDR1 MNHEY and CDR2 SVGAGI. Trimming cost V 6 bases and J 4 bases, with 15 bases left between them. The CDR3 spans 14 residues. DNA for the CDR3: TGTGCCAGCAGCTTTACGGGGGGAACCTATGGCTACACCTTC. This gives the protein CASSFTGGTYGYTF.

This clone was seen only a few times. This chain links TRBV2 with TRBJ2-1; D is possibly TRBD2 (6 bases). There are 11 residues in the CDR3. Germline V gene sequence: CDR1 SNHLY, CDR2 FYNNEI. V was cut by 5 bases and J by 13 bases, with 12 bases left in between. As DNA, the CDR3 is TGTGCCAGCAGTCTGGGGGGTATTCAGTTCTTC. Protein product: CASSLGGIQFF.

The rearrangement uses TRBV6-4 and TRBJ2-1; 10 nucleotides match TRBD1. V lost 4 bases, J lost 6 bases, and 6 bases stayed unmatched. CDR3 size: 15 residues. From germline, CDR1 is MRHNA and CDR2 SNTAGT. This CDR3 is CASSAGQGSANEQFF. CDR3 in DNA: TGTGCCAGCAGTGCGGGACAGGGGAGCGCCAATGAGCAGTTCTTC.

The genes are TRBV6-1 and TRBJ2-5; 13 bases agree with TRBD2. Germline CDR1 and CDR2: MNHNS and SASEGT. V shed 4 bases, J shed 1 base, and the junction held 6 bases outside the gene matches. The CDR3 totals 17 residues. CDR3 region: CASSAGLAGVSQETQYF. The CDR3 region has the DNA TGTGCCAGCAGTGCCGGACTAGCGGGGGTCTCCCAAGAGACCCAGTACTTC.

This clone was detected only a few times. The genes are TRBV2 and TRBJ1-2; the D gene is possibly TRBD1 (5 bases). Trimming left V 6 bases short and J 0 bases short, with 17 bases between. The CDR3 contains 16 residues. Germline V lookup: CDR1 SNHLY, CDR2 FYNNEI. The chain's CDR3 is CASSTGLFRANYGYTF. CDR3 coding DNA: TGTGCCAGCAGCACAGGTCTCTTCAGAGCTAACTATGGCTACACCTTC.

This chain connects TRBV5-1 to TRBJ2-7, with D perhaps matching TRBD2 (6 bases). Trimming pared 4 bases from V and 7 bases from J, leaving 15 bases between. The germline V gene has CDR1 SGHRS and CDR2 YFSETQ. The CDR3 consists of 13 residues. Here the CDR3 reads CASSDAGLREQYF. CDR3 in DNA: TGCGCCAGCAGCGACGCGGGGCTACGTGAGCAGTACTTC.

The chain couples TRBV19 to TRBJ2-2, with D perhaps TRBD2 (6 bases). Germline CDR1 LNHDA, CDR2 SQIVND (reference sequence). This CDR3 is built from 14 residues. The V and J ends lost 7 bases and 2 bases respectively, with 11 bases between them. CDR3 sequence reads: CASTRGFNTGELFF. The CDR3 DNA follows: TGTGCCAGTACCCGGGGGTTCAACACCGGGGAGCTGTTTTTT.

The chain carries TRBV7-3 and TRBJ2-2; no definite D call. CDR1 SGHTA and CDR2 FQGTGA come from the germline V gene. CDR3 size: 14 residues. V was shortened by 5 bases and J by 0 bases, with 7 bases between the two germline ends. The CDR3 coding sequence is TGTGCCAGCAGCCAGGACCCGAACACCGGGGAGCTGTTTTTT. Translated: CASSQDPNTGELFF.

This clone was seen a handful of times. The sample has other DNA sequences that encode this CDR3 too. The genes are TRBV6-1 and TRBJ1-4; D might be TRBD1 (5 bases). Trimming shortened V by 2 bases and J by 7 bases, and 14 bases separated the two germline ends. This CDR3 is 15 amino acids long. Germline lookup yields CDR1 MNHNS and CDR2 SASEGT. CDR3 protein: CASSEIRGSGEKLFF. CDR3 nucleotides: TGTGCCAGCAGTGAAATTCGGGGGTCCGGTGAAAAACTGTTTTTT.

The chain combines TRBV14 with TRBJ1-1; 9 bases fit TRBD1. Trimming took 5 bases from V and 5 from J; bases not matched to a gene: 12. CDR1 is SGHDN and CDR2 is FVKESK in the germline V gene. This CDR3 has 16 amino acids. CDR3 nucleotides: TGTGCCAGCAGCTCGCTCCTACAGGGGGCTAGGACTGAAGCTTTCTTT. This translates into CASSSLLQGARTEAFF.

CDR3 region: CASSYPGTGTQPQHF. The CDR3 DNA reads as TGTGCCAGCAGTTACCCCGGGACAGGGACCCAGCCCCAGCATTTT. The chain has TRBV2 and TRBJ1-5, with 9 nucleotides matching TRBD1. CDR1 is SNHLY, CDR2 FYNNEI, per germline. V shed 5 bases and J 7 bases; nucleotides not matched to a gene: 9. CDR3 length equals 15 residues.

The V call is TRBV18, the J call TRBJ2-3, with TRBD2 matching over 7 bases. Trimming at V came to 5 bases and at J to 4 bases, leaving 9 bases not matched to a gene. There are 15 residues in the CDR3. Germline CDR1 KGHSH, CDR2 LQKENI. CDR3 in DNA: TGTGCCAGCTCAGGAAGCGGGGCCCGCCCAGATACGCAGTATTTT. Encoded protein: CASSGSGARPDTQYF.

This clone was counted only a few times. The chain combines TRBV19 with TRBJ1-2; 9 bases are a match to TRBD1. Germline CDR1 reads LNHDA; CDR2 reads SQIVND (reference sequence). This CDR3 is 14 amino acids long. With V trimmed by 7 bases and J by 4 bases, 7 bases remained unmatched. Written as DNA, the CDR3 is TGTGCCAGTATCACTCCGGGACAGGGCTATGGCTACACCTTC. Protein product: CASITPGQGYGYTF.

This chain joins TRBV5-6 and TRBJ1-1, with unresolved D. The CDR3 sequence is 13 residues long. Germline assignment: CDR1 SGHDT and CDR2 YYEEEE. V shed 2 bases and J shed 1 base, with 6 bases lying between them. This CDR3 is CASSFTSNTEAFF. CDR3 DNA: TGTGCCAGCAGCTTCACGTCGAACACTGAAGCTTTCTTT.

The J gene is TRBJ2-7, the V gene TRBV15, with D possibly matching TRBD2 (6 bases). CDR1 is LNHNV, CDR2 YYDKDF, per germline (reference sequence). The CDR3 runs 16 residues. V lost 0 bases and J 0 bases, leaving 12 bases between the germline ends. CDR3 nucleotides: TGTGCCACCAGCAGAGATTGGGCTAGCGTCTCCTACGAGCAGTACTTC. Translating gives CATSRDWASVSYEQYF.